The present entry profiles one T cell receptor beta chain with its context. The sample is drawn from a study of blood T cell repertoires in COVID-19. Whole-study context: The samples span acute and convalescent COVID-19 from the United States, Italy and Spain. Sources were T cells, B-cell-depleted T cells, or PBMCs; the material itself was cDNA or gDNA.

How the authors handled the data: Reference gene primers were amplified, and this amplification served to estimate nucleated cell counts. The data were produced by immunoSEQ multiplex PCR, yet TCRdb's version contains in-frame clones alone and is incomplete. The V and J calls and clone size come from that table; D and trimming were worked out from the DNA. The repertoire holds 25,000 to 30,000 clones, with 85% to 90% as singletons. The sample comprised peripheral blood. This receptor was taken from a human donor with acute or convalescent COVID-19. The donor label of this sample is uncertain.

CDR3: CASGLSGTGFNQPQHF. DNA of the CDR3: TGTGCTAGTGGTTTGAGCGGGACAGGGTTCAATCAGCCCCAGCATTTT. The chain couples TRBV12-5 to TRBJ1-5; the match to TRBD1 covers 9 bases. The V and J ends lost 2 bases and 3 bases, in that order; junction bases with no gene match: 5. Per the germline V gene, CDR1 is LGHNT and CDR2 is FRNRAP. The CDR3 length is 16 residues.